Presented here are 24 T cell receptor beta chains from one specimen sequenced in a study of blood T cell repertoires in COVID-19. The table came from immunoSEQ multiplex PCR; TCRdb's copy has only in-frame clones and leaves some out. The table shows around 260,000 clones, with around 86% occurring only once. Sequencing used peripheral blood. Receptors originate from a woman in her twenties or thirties with active or convalescent COVID-19.

There are a few counts of this clone. The genes are TRBV10-2 and TRBJ1-5; D is unclear. Between the trimmed V and J ends, which lost 2 bases and 0 bases, there was a span of 8 bases. In germline, CDR1 is WSHSY, CDR2 SAAADI. The CDR3 sequence is 15 residues long. The CDR3 loop is CASSEAQISNQPQHF. The CDR3 DNA sequence: TGCGCCAGCAGTGAGGCACAAATTAGCAATCAGCCCCAGCATTTT.

The chain carries TRBV24-1 and TRBJ2-1; 14 bases agree with TRBD2. With 7 bases clipped from V and 3 bases from J, the junction kept 7 bases outside the gene matches. Germline V gene sequence: CDR1 KGHDR, CDR2 SFDVKD. The CDR3 is made up of 17 amino acids. CDR3 protein: CATSPRTSGGYYNEQFF. The CDR3 DNA reads TGTGCCACCAGCCCGAGGACTAGCGGGGGGTACTACAATGAGCAGTTCTTC.

Here the CDR3 reads CASSLYGTSVHEQFF. The CDR3 DNA reads as TGTGCCAGCAGCTTATACGGGACTAGCGTCCATGAGCAGTTCTTC. The rearrangement joins TRBV7-8 to TRBJ2-1, with 10 bases identical to TRBD2. Per the germline V gene, CDR1 is SGHVS and CDR2 is FQNEAQ. The junction had 6 bases not matched to a gene; V was cut back by 2 bases and J by 8 bases. The CDR3 consists of 15 residues. The whole variable domain, remainder taken from reference TRBV7-8 and TRBJ2-1, is GAGVSQSPRYKVAKRGQDVALRCDPISGHVSLFWYQQALGQGPEFLTYFQNEAQLDKSGLPSDRFFAERPEGSVSTLKIQRTQQEDSAVYLCASSLYGTSVHEQFFGPGTRLTVL.

The sample holds one count of this clone. The rearrangement joins TRBV19 to TRBJ1-5, with D possibly TRBD1 on 5 matching bases. Germline V gene data show CDR1 as LNHDA and CDR2 as SQIVND (reference sequence). This CDR3 is 13 amino acids long. Deletions cut 9 bases from V and 5 bases from J, with 14 bases between. The CDR3, as DNA: TGTGCCAGCCGGGGTCGGGGGGATCAGCCCCAGCATTTT. Translated, it gives CASRGRGDQPQHF.

The rearrangement uses TRBV5-6 and TRBJ2-1; tentative D call: TRBD1 (6 bases). CDR1 is SGHDT, CDR2 YYEEEE, per germline. The CDR3 spans 15 residues. V gave up 0 bases and J gave up 4 bases, with 11 bases separating them. The DNA for the CDR3 is TGTGCCAGCAGCTTGGGTTCAGGGGCTTACAATGAGCAGTTCTTC. It is translated as CASSLGSGAYNEQFF. Full variable domain (rest looked up from reference TRBV5-6 and TRBJ2-1): DAGVTQSPTHLIKTRGQQVTLRCSPKSGHDTVSWYQQALGQGPQFIFQYYEEEERQRGNFPDRFSGHQFPNYSSELNVNALLLGDSALYLCASSLGSGAYNEQFFGPGTRLTVL.

In this sample, this clone turned up once. The chain couples TRBV9 to TRBJ1-6, with TRBD1 identical over 7 bases. The CDR3 runs to 14 residues. Germline lookup yields CDR1 SGDLS and CDR2 YYNGEE. With V trimmed by 0 bases and J by 9 bases, 3 bases remained unmatched. CDR3 sequence reads: CASSVGQGGSPLHF. CDR3 coding DNA: TGTGCCAGCAGCGTAGGACAGGGAGGTTCACCCCTCCACTTT. The entire variable domain, with the rest obtained from reference TRBV9 and TRBJ1-6, is as follows: DSGVTQTPKHLITATGQRVTLRCSPRSGDLSVYWYQQSLDQGLQFLIQYYNGEERAKGNILERFSAQQFPDLHSELNLSSLELGDSALYFCASSVGQGGSPLHFGNGTRLTVT.

This chain uses TRBV2 with TRBJ2-2; 7 bases align to TRBD1. The germline CDR1 and CDR2 sequences are SNHLY and FYNNEI. The CDR3 is 16 residues long. V shed 4 bases, J shed 1 base, and the junction held 6 bases outside the gene matches. CDR3 nucleotide sequence: TGTGCCAGCAGTGTTGAGGGGGCAGGGAACACCGGGGAGCTGTTTTTT. Protein sequence: CASSVEGAGNTGELFF.

The chain uses TRBV2 and TRBJ1-5, with D perhaps TRBD1 (5 bases). This CDR3 has 12 residues. V was shortened by 9 bases and J by 8 bases, with 14 bases between the two germline ends. CDR1 is SNHLY and CDR2 is FYNNEI in the germline V gene. The CDR3: CASHRAGEPQHF. For the CDR3, the DNA is TGTGCCAGTCATCGAGCGGGGGAGCCCCAGCATTTT.

In this sample, this clone turned up a few times. This chain connects TRBV4-1 to TRBJ1-3; D not resolved. The length of the CDR3 is 16 residues. Germline CDR1 and CDR2: MGHRA and YSYEKL. Between the trimmed V and J ends, which lost 2 bases and 0 bases, there was a span of 11 bases. This chain's CDR3 is CASSQRSRSSGNTIYF. CDR3 in DNA: TGCGCCAGCAGCCAAAGGAGTCGGAGCTCTGGAAACACCATATATTTT.

V gene TRBV11-2 combines with J gene TRBJ2-5; 9 bases fit TRBD1. The CDR3 sequence is 16 residues long. The V segment lost 3 bases and the J segment 2 bases; nucleotides outside the gene matches: 7. From germline, CDR1 is SGHAT and CDR2 FQNNGV. In DNA, the CDR3 is TGTGCCAGCAGCTTCCTTAACAGGGGGCGACAAGAGACCCAGTACTTC. It is translated as CASSFLNRGRQETQYF.

This rearrangement joins TRBV10-3 to TRBJ2-7; TRBD1 aligns across 8 bases. The CDR3 totals 17 residues. The junction had 10 bases not matched to a gene; V was cut back by 2 bases and J by 1 base. Germline V gene sequence: CDR1 ENHRY, CDR2 SYGVKD. The CDR3, as DNA: TGTGCCATCAGTGAGCCTCGGTCCGGACAGGGTTCCTACGAGCAGTACTTC. This translates into CAISEPRSGQGSYEQYF.

The rearrangement links TRBV6-4 to TRBJ2-1; perhaps TRBD2 as D (7 bases). From germline, CDR1 is MRHNA and CDR2 SNTAGT. With 6 bases removed from V and 2 bases from J, the gap between germline ends came to 17 bases. The CDR3 runs to 16 residues. The CDR3 DNA reads as TGTGCCAGCAGACCCACGGGGGGCCCTACCTACAATGAGCAGTTCTTC. Protein sequence: CASRPTGGPTYNEQFF.

CDR3 DNA sequence: TGTGCCAGCAGCCAAGGGTCGGGGGGCAAATATTTT. It translates to CASSQGSGGKYF. The genes are TRBV3-1 (or the pseudogene TRBV3-2) and TRBJ2-3; a possible D gene is TRBD2 (7 bases). Per the germline V gene, CDR1 is LGHDT and CDR2 is YNNKEL (reference sequence). This CDR3 comprises 12 residues. The V end lost 1 base, the J end lost 15 bases, and 14 bases lay between the germline ends.

This clone has more than one count but fewer than ten. V usage is TRBV6-6 and J usage is TRBJ1-6; D gene uncertain. The CDR3 is made up of 13 amino acids. V was clipped by 6 bases and J by 10 bases, with 13 bases between them. Germline V lookup: CDR1 MNHNY, CDR2 SVGAGI (reference sequence). The CDR3 here is CASSLLLVSPLHF. In DNA, the CDR3 is TGTGCCAGCAGCTTATTACTGGTCTCACCCCTCCACTTT.

This clone came up once. This chain uses TRBV9 with TRBJ2-7, with TRBD2 identical over 9 bases. CDR3 size: 13 residues. Germline V lookup: CDR1 SGDLS, CDR2 YYNGEE. J lost 4 bases, V lost 3 bases, and 2 bases had no gene match. In nucleotides, the CDR3 is TGTGCCAGCAGCGATACTAGCGGGTACGAGCAGTACTTC. It is translated as CASSDTSGYEQYF.

The V call is TRBV28, the J call TRBJ1-6; 8 nucleotides match TRBD1. Germline CDR1 is MDHEN and CDR2 is SYDVKM. V shed 1 base and J 10 bases; nucleotides not matched to a gene: 6. The CDR3 runs 15 residues. The CDR3 loop is CASSLSAGGFSPLHF. CDR3 nucleotide sequence: TGTGCCAGCAGTTTATCGGCAGGGGGCTTCTCACCCCTCCACTTT.

This chain links TRBV27 with TRBJ1-1; a possible D gene is TRBD1 (6 bases). Germline-derived CDR1 and CDR2 are MNHEY and SMNVEV (reference sequence). V dropped 5 bases and J dropped 3 bases, with 13 bases sitting between them. There are 14 residues in the CDR3. The CDR3 DNA reads TGTGCCAGCAGTATCCAACAGGGCTACACTGAAGCTTTCTTT. It yields the protein CASSIQQGYTEAFF.

CDR3 protein: CATSDLGQGSTDTQYF. DNA for the CDR3: TGTGCCACCAGTGATCTCGGACAGGGAAGCACAGATACGCAGTATTTT. V usage is TRBV24-1 and J usage is TRBJ2-3, with 8 bases identical to TRBD1. Germline V CDR1 and CDR2: KGHDR, SFDVKD. The CDR3 is 16 amino acids. V gave up 3 bases and J gave up 0 bases; unmatched junction bases: 4.

The chain has TRBV10-3 and TRBJ2-7; 8 nucleotides match TRBD2. Trimming cost V 6 bases and J 5 bases; bases outside gene matches: 15. This CDR3 is 16 amino acids long. CDR1 and CDR2 (germline): ENHRY, SYGVKD. The CDR3 DNA reads TGTGCCATCAGCCAATCCTCGGGGGGGGCCCCCAACGAGCAGTACTTC. Translated: CAISQSSGGAPNEQYF.

CDR3 sequence reads: CASSLVGGAPNYGYTF. CDR3 DNA sequence: TGTGCCAGCAGCTTAGTGGGGGGGGCACCGAACTATGGCTACACCTTC. The gene calls are TRBV7-8 and TRBJ1-2; D might be TRBD1 (6 bases). CDR1 SGHVS and CDR2 FQNEAQ come from the germline V gene. CDR3 length equals 16 residues. The V end lost 1 base, the J end lost 2 bases, and 14 bases lay between the germline ends.

This chain links TRBV2 with TRBJ2-2; D is ambiguous. The length of the CDR3 is 14 residues. Germline V gene lookup returns CDR1 SNHLY and CDR2 FYNNEI. Trimming removed 8 bases at V and 3 bases at J, with 13 bases between. CDR3 sequence (DNA): TGTGCCAGCGCGGCTGACCGGTACACCGGGGAGCTGTTTTTT. Translating gives CASAADRYTGELFF.

The chain is built from TRBV7-2 and TRBJ1-2; a possible D gene is TRBD1 (5 bases). The CDR3 totals 12 residues. The germline V and J ends were trimmed by 3 bases and 5 bases, with 7 bases remaining between them. Germline CDR1 SGHTA, CDR2 FQGNSA. As DNA, the CDR3 is TGTGCCAGCAGCTTGGGACTTTATGGCTACACCTTC. Translated, it gives CASSLGLYGYTF.

The chain joins TRBV5-1 to TRBJ1-3; D possibly corresponds to TRBD1 (6 bases). The germline V and J ends were trimmed by 7 bases and 0 bases, with 14 bases remaining between them. This CDR3 is 15 amino acids long. Germline V gene lookup returns CDR1 SGHRS and CDR2 YFSETQ. CDR3 protein: CASRTTGDSGNTIYF. Written as DNA, the CDR3 is TGCGCCAGCCGGACGACAGGTGACTCTGGAAACACCATATATTTT.

This clone was observed a few times. This sequence joins TRBV3-1 (or the pseudogene TRBV3-2) and TRBJ2-5; D is undetermined. This CDR3 contains 15 residues. Germline CDR1 LGHDT, CDR2 YNNKEL (reference sequence). Deletions cut 4 bases from V and 3 bases from J, with 15 bases between. The CDR3 loop reads CASSRRPDIKETQYF. In DNA form, the CDR3 reads TGTGCCAGCAGCCGTAGACCTGACATCAAAGAGACCCAGTACTTC.